Each of the 4 T cell receptor beta chains below was sequenced from the same sample in a study of blood T cell repertoires in COVID-19. Libraries were prepared by immunoSEQ multiplex PCR; TCRdb keeps only in-frame clonotypes and omits some of them. This table has more than 250,000 clones, around 92% appearing once. Sample: peripheral blood. All receptors derive from a man aged 18 to 29 who had recovered from COVID-19.

CDR3 DNA sequence: TGTGCCAGCAGCCGCCGGGGGACTAGCGGGAGAACAGATACGCAGTATTTT. As protein: CASSRRGTSGRTDTQYF. The V and J genes are TRBV3-1 (or the pseudogene TRBV3-2) and TRBJ2-3; 14 positions match TRBD2. This CDR3 region has 17 residues. V shed 4 bases, J shed 3 bases, and the junction held 6 bases outside the gene matches. Germline lookup yields CDR1 LGHDT and CDR2 YNNKEL (reference sequence).

The chain links TRBV19 to TRBJ2-1; 8 bases align to TRBD1. CDR1 LNHDA and CDR2 SQIVND come from the germline V gene (reference sequence). The CDR3 sequence is 14 residues long. V shed 6 bases and J 10 bases; nucleotides not matched to a gene: 11. CDR3 sequence: CASSRQGYFGEQFF. The CDR3 nucleotides are TGTGCCAGTAGCCGACAGGGGTACTTTGGCGAGCAGTTCTTC.

The rearrangement joins TRBV18 to TRBJ2-7, with TRBD1 identical over 7 bases. From germline, CDR1 is KGHSH and CDR2 LQKENI. The CDR3 contains 13 residues. V was clipped by 6 bases and J by 6 bases; unmatched bases: 8. For the CDR3, the DNA is TGTGCCAGCTCCCATGAGACAGGGTCCGAGCAGTACTTC. Protein sequence: CASSHETGSEQYF. The full variable domain, completed using reference TRBV18 and TRBJ2-7, is NAGVMQNPRHLVRRRGQEARLRCSPMKGHSHVYWYRQLPEEGLKFMVYLQKENIIDESGMPKERFSAEFPKEGPSILRIQQVVRGDSAAYFCASSHETGSEQYFGPGTRLTVT.

The chain combines TRBV29-1 with TRBJ1-1; a possible D gene is TRBD1 (6 bases). This CDR3 comprises 14 residues. V was trimmed by 2 bases and J by 4 bases, leaving 14 bases between them. Germline V gene data show CDR1 as SQVTM and CDR2 as ANQGSEA. CDR3 nucleotide sequence: TGCAGCGTTGAAAACCCGACAGGATTCACTGAAGCTTTCTTT. Its protein is CSVENPTGFTEAFF.